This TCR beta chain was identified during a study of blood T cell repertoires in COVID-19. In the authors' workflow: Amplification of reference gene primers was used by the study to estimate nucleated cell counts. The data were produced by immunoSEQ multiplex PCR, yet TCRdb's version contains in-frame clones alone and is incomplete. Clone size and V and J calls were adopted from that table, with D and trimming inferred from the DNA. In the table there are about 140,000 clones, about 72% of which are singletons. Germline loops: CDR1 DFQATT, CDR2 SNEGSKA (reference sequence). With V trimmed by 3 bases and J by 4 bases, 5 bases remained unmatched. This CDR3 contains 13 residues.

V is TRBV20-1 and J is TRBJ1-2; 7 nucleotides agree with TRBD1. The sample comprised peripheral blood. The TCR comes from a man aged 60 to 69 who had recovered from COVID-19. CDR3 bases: TGCAGTGCTAGTCAAAGGACAGGCTATGGCTACACCTTC. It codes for CSASQRTGYGYTF.